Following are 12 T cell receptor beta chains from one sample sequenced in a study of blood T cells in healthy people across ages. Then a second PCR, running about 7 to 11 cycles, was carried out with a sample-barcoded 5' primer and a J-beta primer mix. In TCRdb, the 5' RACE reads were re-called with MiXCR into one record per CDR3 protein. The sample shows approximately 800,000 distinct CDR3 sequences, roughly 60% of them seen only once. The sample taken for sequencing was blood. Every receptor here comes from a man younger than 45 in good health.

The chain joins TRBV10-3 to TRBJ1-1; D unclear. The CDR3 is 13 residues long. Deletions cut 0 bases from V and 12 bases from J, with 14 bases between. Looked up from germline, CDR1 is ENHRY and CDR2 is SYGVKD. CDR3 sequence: CAISESITGRTFF. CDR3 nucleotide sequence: TGTGCCATCAGTGAGTCGATAACGGGCAGAACTTTCTTT.

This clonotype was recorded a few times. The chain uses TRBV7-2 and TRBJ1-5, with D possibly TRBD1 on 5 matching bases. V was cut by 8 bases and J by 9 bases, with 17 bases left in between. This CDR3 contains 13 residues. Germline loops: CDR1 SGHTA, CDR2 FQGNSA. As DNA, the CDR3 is TGTGCCAGCGTTCAAGGTCCAGGGTGGCCCCAGCATTTT. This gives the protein CASVQGPGWPQHF.

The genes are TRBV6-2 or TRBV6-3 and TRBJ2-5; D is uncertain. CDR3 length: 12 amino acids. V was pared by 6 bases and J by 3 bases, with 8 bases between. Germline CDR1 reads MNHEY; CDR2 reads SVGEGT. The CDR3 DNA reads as TGTGCCAGCAGGGAAACAGAAGAGACCCAGTACTTC. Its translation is CASRETEETQYF.

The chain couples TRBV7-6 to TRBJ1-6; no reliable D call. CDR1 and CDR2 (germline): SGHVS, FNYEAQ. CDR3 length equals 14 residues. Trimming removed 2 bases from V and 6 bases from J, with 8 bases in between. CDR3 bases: TGTGCCAGCAGCTTATATCGGGGTAATTCACCCCTCCACTTT. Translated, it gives CASSLYRGNSPLHF.

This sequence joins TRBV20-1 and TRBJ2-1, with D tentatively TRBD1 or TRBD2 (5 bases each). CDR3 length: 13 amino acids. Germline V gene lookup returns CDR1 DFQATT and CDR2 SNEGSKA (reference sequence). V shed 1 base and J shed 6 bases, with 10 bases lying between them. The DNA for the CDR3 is TGCAGTGCTAGAGTTAGGGGACGCAATGAGCAGTTCTTC. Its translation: CSARVRGRNEQFF.

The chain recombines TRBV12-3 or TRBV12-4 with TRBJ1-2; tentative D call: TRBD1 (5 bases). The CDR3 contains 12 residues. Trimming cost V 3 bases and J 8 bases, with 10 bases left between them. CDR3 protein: CASSFAGTGYTF. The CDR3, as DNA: TGTGCCAGCAGTTTTGCTGGGACCGGCTACACCTTC.

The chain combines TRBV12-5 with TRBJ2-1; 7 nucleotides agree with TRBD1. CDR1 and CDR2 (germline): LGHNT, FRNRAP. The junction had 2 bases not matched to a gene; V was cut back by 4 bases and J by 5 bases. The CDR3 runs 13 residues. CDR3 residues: CASGWDRHNEQFF. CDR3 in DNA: TGTGCTAGTGGTTGGGACAGACACAATGAGCAGTTCTTC. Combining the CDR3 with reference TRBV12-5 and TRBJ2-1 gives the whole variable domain DARVTQTPRHKVTEMGQEVTMRCQPILGHNTVFWYRQTMMQGLELLAYFRNRAPLDDSGMPKDRFSAEMPDATLATLKIQPSEPRDSAVYFCASGWDRHNEQFFGPGTRLTVL.

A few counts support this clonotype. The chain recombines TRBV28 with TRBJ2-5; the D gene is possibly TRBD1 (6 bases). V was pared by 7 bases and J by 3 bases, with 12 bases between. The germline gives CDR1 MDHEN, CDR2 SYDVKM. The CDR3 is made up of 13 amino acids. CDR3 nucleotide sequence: TGTGCCAGCACTCGGGCAGGGGAAGAGACCCAGTACTTC. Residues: CASTRAGEETQYF. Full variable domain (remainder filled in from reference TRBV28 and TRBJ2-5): DVKVTQSSRYLVKRTGEKVFLECVQDMDHENMFWYRQDPGLGLRLIYFSYDVKMKEKGDIPEGYSVSREKKERFSLILESASTNQTSMYLCASTRAGEETQYFGPGTRLLVL.

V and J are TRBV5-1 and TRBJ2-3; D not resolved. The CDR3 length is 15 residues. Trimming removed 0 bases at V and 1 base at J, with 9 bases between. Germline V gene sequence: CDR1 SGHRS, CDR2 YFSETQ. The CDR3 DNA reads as TGCGCCAGCAGCTTGGAGGCTCGCCGCACAGATACGCAGTATTTT. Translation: CASSLEARRTDTQYF.

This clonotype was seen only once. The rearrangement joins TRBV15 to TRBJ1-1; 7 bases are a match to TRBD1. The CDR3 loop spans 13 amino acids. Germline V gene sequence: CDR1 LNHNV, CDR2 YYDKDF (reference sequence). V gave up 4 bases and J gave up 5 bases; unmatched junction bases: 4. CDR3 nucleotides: TGTGCCACCAGCATCGCCAGGGGGACTGAAGCTTTCTTT. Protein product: CATSIARGTEAFF.

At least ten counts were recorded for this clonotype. The CDR3 nucleotides are TGTGCCACCAGTCCGGGACTCGGGGGGGAGGATACGCAGTATTTT. This gives the protein CATSPGLGGEDTQYF. The chain combines TRBV24-1 with TRBJ2-3; 8 bases fit TRBD2. CDR1 and CDR2 (germline): KGHDR, SFDVKD. The CDR3 has 15 residues. V shed 6 bases, J shed 6 bases, and the junction held 10 bases outside the gene matches.

The CDR3 here is CASGGPGQGADGYTF. The CDR3 DNA reads as TGCGCCAGCGGAGGACCGGGACAGGGGGCTGATGGCTACACCTTC. The chain recombines TRBV5-1 with TRBJ1-2, with 12 nucleotides matching TRBD1. V dropped 7 bases and J dropped 6; count of bases not matched to a gene: 10. Germline V gives CDR1 SGHRS, CDR2 YFSETQ. This CDR3 is 15 amino acids long.